This entry features one TCR beta chain sequence. The sample comes from a study of cytomegalovirus exposure and HLA in healthy donors. The CDR3 loop spans 11 amino acids. Germline V lookup: CDR1 DFQATT, CDR2 SNEGSKA (reference sequence). Generated by immunoSEQ multiplex PCR, the TCRdb table keeps only in-frame clones and is missing some. The sample includes about 160,000 clones, 86% seen only once; the top ten take roughly 5.7%. The receptor's source is a woman aged 25 to 45 in good health and CMV-seronegative. The chain is built from TRBV20-1 and TRBJ1-2; D is uncertain. Material for sequencing was PBMCs. The CDR3, as DNA: TGCAGGGCACAATCCGACTATGGCTACACCTTC. It specifies CRAQSDYGYTF.